This section outlines one TCR beta chain sequence together with its context. Adults between about 18 and 89 years of age took part from some 25 US areas. Participants were placed into cohorts based on the clinical history they reported. The recovered donors of Cohort 3 showed two negative PCRs, clearance, or symptom resolution. These data belong to a study of blood T cell repertoires in COVID-19. Study processing details: Cell counts per sample came from amplifying reference gene primers. Data came from immunoSEQ multiplex PCR; TCRdb stores just in-frame clones and leaves some out. V and J calls and clone size follow that table, whereas D and trimming were derived from the DNA. Of approximately 270,000 clones listed, approximately 85% are singletons. The CDR3 is made up of 15 amino acids. Trimming took 4 bases from V and 2 from J; bases not matched to a gene: 7. Germline assignment: CDR1 SGHRS and CDR2 YFSETQ.

The chain carries TRBV5-1 and TRBJ2-5, with 8 bases that match TRBD2. Input material: PBMCs or T cells enriched from blood (not recorded which). The clonotype was recovered from a woman in her forties or fifties who had recovered from COVID-19. The CDR3 loop reads CASSPGGGGQETQYF. The CDR3 DNA sequence: TGCGCCAGCAGCCCCGGGGGGGGAGGGCAAGAGACCCAGTACTTC.